The sequence of this TCR beta chain was determined in a study of control samples from healthy donors and cancer patients. The assay was immunoSEQ multiplex PCR, and TCRdb's table has in-frame clones only and misses some. In the table there are about 160,000 clones, roughly 94% of which are singletons. The length of the CDR3 is 15 residues. The germline V gene encodes CDR1 SGHTA and CDR2 FQGNSA. The trim removed 5 bases at V and 13 bases at J, leaving 17 bases unmatched. This clone was seen only once. Sequences were obtained from blood. The origin of this receptor is a woman between 35 and 50 years old in good health. The chain combines TRBV7-2 with TRBJ2-5, with 9 bases aligning to TRBD1. This CDR3 reads CASSQEQGAYRNRYF. The CDR3 region has the DNA TGTGCCAGCAGCCAAGAACAGGGGGCTTATCGAAACCGGTACTTC.